A selection of T cell receptor beta chains follows, all from one sample in a study of T-cell memory formation after mild COVID-19. TCRdb fed the 5' RACE reads into MiXCR, producing one record per CDR3 protein. The table lists about 430,000 distinct CDR3 sequences, around 24% of them singletons. The specimen was PBMCs or a T cell subset sorted from them (not recorded which). These receptors were collected from an adult woman who had mild COVID-19 (a few samples of this study predate the infection). Cell type and time point are not known. CDR3s include the opening cysteine and the closing phenylalanine or tryptophan. A D gene is named only where the DNA matches it firmly. Expanded clones get a size class; other rows say once, few or many, or leave the size out.

J gene | V gene | clone size | D gene | CDR3 protein | CDR3 DNA
TRBJ2-7 | TRBV6-1 | . | . | CASRETVSYEQYF | TGTGCCAGCAGAGAGACAGTTTCCTACGAGCAGTACTTC
TRBJ2-7 | TRBV12-3/TRBV12-4 | . | . | CASSPDGGSVGEQYF | TGTGCCAGCAGTCCGGATGGGGGGAGTGTGGGCGAGCAGTACTTC
TRBJ2-7 | TRBV12-3/TRBV12-4 | . | TRBD2 | CASSLGSGVPYEQYF | TGTGCCAGCAGTTTAGGTAGCGGGGTTCCCTACGAGCAGTACTTC
TRBJ2-2 | TRBV30 | few | TRBD2 | CAWSVRPGLAGRGELFF | TGTGCCTGGAGTGTACGACCGGGACTAGCGGGGAGAGGGGAGCTGTTTTTT
TRBJ2-1 | TRBV5-1 | few | TRBD2 | CASSKGLAVGDNEQFF | TGCGCCAGCAGCAAAGGCCTAGCGGTTGGCGACAATGAGCAGTTCTTC
TRBJ1-1 | TRBV7-9 | few | . | CASSLPPTANTEAFF | TGTGCCAGCAGCTTACCCCCGACGGCAAACACTGAAGCTTTCTTT
TRBJ2-7 | TRBV29-1 | . | TRBD2 | CSVVGGFIGEQYF | TGCAGCGTTGTGGGAGGGTTCATTGGCGAGCAGTACTTC
TRBJ2-2 | TRBV3-1 | once | . | CASSRPRGSGTGELFF | TGTGCCAGCAGCCGCCCCCGGGGGTCGGGCACCGGGGAGCTGTTTTTT
TRBJ2-7 | TRBV28 | . | TRBD2 | CASSLGTSGNEQYF | TGTGCCAGCAGTTTAGGGACTAGCGGGAACGAGCAGTACTTC
TRBJ1-1 | TRBV7-2 | . | . | CASSEWAMNTEAFF | TGTGCCAGCAGCGAGTGGGCTATGAACACTGAAGCTTTCTTT
TRBJ2-7 | TRBV5-1 | . | . | CASSSLGVYEQYF | TGCGCCAGCAGCTCCTTGGGCGTTTACGAGCAGTACTTC
TRBJ2-5 | TRBV5-1 | few | TRBD2 | CASSPGTSMYQETQYF | TGCGCCAGCAGCCCCGGGACTAGCATGTACCAAGAGACCCAGTACTTC
TRBJ1-5 | TRBV24-1 | few | . | CATSDSGDQPQHF | TGTGCCACCAGTGATTCCGGGGATCAGCCCCAGCATTTT
TRBJ2-3 | TRBV20-1 | few | TRBD1 | CSASGTGTDTQYF | TGCAGTGCTTCAGGGACAGGGACAGATACGCAGTATTTT
TRBJ2-1 | TRBV29-1 | . | TRBD2 | CSVLSGGNNEQFF | TGCAGCGTCCTGAGCGGGGGGAACAATGAGCAGTTCTTC
TRBJ2-1 | TRBV29-1 | . | . | CSVDSLGQPNEQFF | TGCAGCGTTGACTCCCTGGGCCAGCCCAATGAGCAGTTCTTC
TRBJ1-2 | TRBV10-3 | . | TRBD1 | CAISQTGGYGYTF | TGTGCCATCAGTCAGACAGGGGGCTATGGCTACACCTTC
TRBJ2-7 | TRBV12-3/TRBV12-4 | few | . | CASTISSDEQYF | TGTGCCAGCACGATTAGCTCAGACGAGCAGTACTTC
TRBJ2-2 | TRBV28 | many | . | CASSSIGHPSTGELFF | TGTGCCAGCAGTTCGATAGGACATCCTTCGACCGGGGAGCTGTTTTTT
TRBJ2-5 | TRBV5-1 | . | . | CASSLVWETQYF | TGCGCCAGCAGCTTGGTCTGGGAGACCCAGTACTTC
TRBJ2-3 | TRBV5-1 | . | . | CASSLDQGVLPDTQYF | TGCGCCAGCAGCTTGGACCAAGGGGTCCTCCCAGATACGCAGTATTTT
TRBJ2-1 | TRBV7-6 | few | . | CASSRTDKNYNEQFF | TGTGCCAGCAGCCGGACAGATAAAAACTACAATGAGCAGTTCTTC
TRBJ1-2 | TRBV27 | few | . | CASSSPGPPPGGYTF | TGTGCCAGCAGTTCACCGGGACCTCCCCCCGGGGGCTACACCTTC
TRBJ1-2 | TRBV12-3/TRBV12-4 | . | . | CASSLGLLGAPGYTF | TGTGCCAGCAGCCTTGGGTTGTTAGGGGCGCCTGGCTACACCTTC
TRBJ2-1 | TRBV24-1 | few | . | CATSDSLPTETYNEQFF | TGTGCCACCAGTGATTCTCTCCCGACAGAGACCTACAATGAGCAGTTCTTC
TRBJ1-5 | TRBV27 | . | . | CASSVQSNQPQHF | TGTGCCAGCAGTGTACAGAGCAATCAGCCCCAGCATTTT
TRBJ1-1 | TRBV20-1 | many | . | CSATTENGRRAFF | TGCAGTGCTACGACAGAGAACGGGAGGAGGGCTTTCTTT
TRBJ2-1 | TRBV12-3/TRBV12-4 | . | TRBD2 | CASRPTSGGHNEQFF | TGTGCCAGCAGACCGACTAGCGGGGGACACAATGAGCAGTTCTTC
TRBJ2-7 | TRBV5-1 | . | . | CASSFSAVDEQYF | TGCGCCAGCAGCTTTAGTGCAGTGGACGAGCAGTACTTC
TRBJ2-3 | TRBV5-1 | . | . | CASSLAGASTQYF | TGCGCCAGCAGCTTGGCCGGTGCATCCACGCAGTATTTT
TRBJ1-3 | TRBV24-1 | . | . | CATSDRRTRLGQSSGNTIYF | TGTGCCACCAGTGATAGGAGAACTAGACTAGGACAGAGCTCTGGAAACACCATATATTTT
TRBJ2-7 | TRBV9 | few | TRBD2 | CASSPLADAYEQYF | TGTGCCAGCAGCCCTCTAGCGGACGCCTACGAGCAGTACTTC
TRBJ2-3 | TRBV5-5 | . | . | CASSLGVEPTDTQYF | TGTGCCAGCAGCTTGGGGGTAGAACCCACAGATACGCAGTATTTT
TRBJ1-2 | TRBV29-1 | few | . | CSVGDGYTF | TGCAGCGTTGGGGATGGCTACACCTTC
TRBJ2-5 | TRBV20-1 | . | TRBD2 | CSARPRGGETQYF | TGCAGTGCTAGACCCCGGGGGGGGGAGACCCAGTACTTC
TRBJ1-6 | TRBV6-5 | few | . | CASSRSPGVTSPLHF | TGTGCCAGCAGTCGATCGCCCGGGGTTACTTCACCCCTCCACTTT
TRBJ2-1 | TRBV10-3 | few | TRBD2 | CAISESIGGARNEQFF | TGTGCCATCAGTGAGTCGATCGGGGGGGCGCGCAATGAGCAGTTCTTC
TRBJ2-5 | TRBV18 | . | . | CASSPLYRRKQETQYF | TGTGCCAGCTCACCACTTTACAGGCGAAAACAAGAGACCCAGTACTTC
TRBJ2-7 | TRBV18 | once | . | CASSPPTLSYEQYF | TGTGCCAGCTCACCACCGACACTTTCCTACGAGCAGTACTTC
TRBJ2-7 | TRBV25-1 | many | . | CASSDSLPYEQYF | TGTGCCAGCAGTGACTCCCTTCCCTACGAGCAGTACTTC
TRBJ2-3 | TRBV5-1 | . | . | CASSPWDTDTQYF | TGCGCCAGCAGCCCTTGGGACACAGATACGCAGTATTTT
TRBJ1-3 | TRBV4-1 | . | . | CASSQDWGVGNTIYF | TGCGCCAGCAGCCAAGATTGGGGGGTAGGAAACACCATATATTTT
TRBJ1-4 | TRBV7-3 | . | TRBD1 | CASSKGQGMEKLFF | TGTGCCAGCAGCAAAGGACAGGGTATGGAAAAACTGTTTTTT
TRBJ2-3 | TRBV7-9 | many | . | CASSPLDTDTQYF | TGTGCCAGCAGCCCGCTGGACACAGATACGCAGTATTTT
TRBJ1-1 | TRBV5-1 | many | TRBD1 | CASNRQGNTEAFF | TGCGCCAGCAACCGACAGGGGAACACTGAAGCTTTCTTT
TRBJ1-1 | TRBV5-1 | few | . | CASSLVGRSRAFF | TGCGCCAGCAGCTTGGTGGGACGCAGCCGGGCTTTCTTT
TRBJ1-3 | TRBV29-1 | . | TRBD1 | CSVQGGSGNTIYF | TGCAGCGTCCAGGGGGGTTCTGGAAACACCATATATTTT
TRBJ2-1 | TRBV7-2 | . | TRBD2 | CASRNWGLADEQFF | TGTGCCAGCAGGAACTGGGGACTAGCGGATGAGCAGTTCTTC
TRBJ1-2 | TRBV2 | . | . | CASSEVQGPLNYGYTF | TGTGCCAGCAGTGAAGTCCAGGGCCCACTTAACTATGGCTACACCTTC
TRBJ2-2 | TRBV6-5 | . | TRBD1 | CASNPQGATGELFF | TGTGCCAGCAACCCACAGGGGGCCACCGGGGAGCTGTTTTTT
TRBJ1-3 | TRBV11-3 | few | . | CASSHRKVNTIYF | TGTGCCAGCAGCCACAGGAAAGTAAACACCATATATTTT
TRBJ2-1 | TRBV7-8 | . | . | CASSFGEKTYNEQFF | TGTGCCAGCAGCTTTGGGGAGAAGACCTACAATGAGCAGTTCTTC
TRBJ2-3 | TRBV27 | . | TRBD1 | CASSSNRDRGPDTQYF | TGTGCCAGCAGTTCGAACCGGGACAGGGGCCCAGATACGCAGTATTTT
TRBJ1-1 | TRBV7-2 | few | . | CASSLGGALNTEAFF | TGTGCCAGCAGCTTAGGGGGGGCATTAAACACTGAAGCTTTCTTT
TRBJ2-1 | TRBV19 | few | TRBD2 | CASSIFGRAVNEQFF | TGTGCCAGTAGTATATTCGGGAGGGCCGTGAATGAGCAGTTCTTC